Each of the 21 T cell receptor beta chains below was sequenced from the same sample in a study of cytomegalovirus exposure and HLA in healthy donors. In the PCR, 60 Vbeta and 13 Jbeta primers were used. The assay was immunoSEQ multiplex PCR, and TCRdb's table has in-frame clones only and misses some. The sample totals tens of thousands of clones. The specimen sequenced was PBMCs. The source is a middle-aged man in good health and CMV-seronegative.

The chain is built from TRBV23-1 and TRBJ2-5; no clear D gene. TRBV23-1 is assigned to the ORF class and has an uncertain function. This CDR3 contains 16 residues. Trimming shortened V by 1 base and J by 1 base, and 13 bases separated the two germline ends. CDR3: CASSQLVDRVQETQYF. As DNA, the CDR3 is TGCGCCAGCAGTCAATTAGTTGATCGGGTCCAAGAGACCCAGTACTTC.

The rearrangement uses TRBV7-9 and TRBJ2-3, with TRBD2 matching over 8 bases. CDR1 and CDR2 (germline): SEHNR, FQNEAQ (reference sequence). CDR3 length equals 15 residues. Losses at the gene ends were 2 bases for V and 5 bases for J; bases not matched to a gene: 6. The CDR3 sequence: CASSLPLTSGDTQYF. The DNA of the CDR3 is TGTGCCAGCAGCTTACCTCTCACTAGCGGAGATACGCAGTATTTT.

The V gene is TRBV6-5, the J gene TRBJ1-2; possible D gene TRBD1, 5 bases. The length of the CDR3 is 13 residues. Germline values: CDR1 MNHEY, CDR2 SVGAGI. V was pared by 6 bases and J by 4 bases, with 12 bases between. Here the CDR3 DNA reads TGTGCCAGCAGCAGACAGATCTCCTATGGCTACACCTTC. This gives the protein CASSRQISYGYTF.

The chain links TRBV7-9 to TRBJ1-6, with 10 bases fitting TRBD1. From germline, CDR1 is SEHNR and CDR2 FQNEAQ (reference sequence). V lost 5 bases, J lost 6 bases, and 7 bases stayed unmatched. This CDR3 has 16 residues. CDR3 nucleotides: TGTGCCAGCAGCATACACCGGGACAGGGGTAATTCACCCCTCCACTTT. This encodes CASSIHRDRGNSPLHF.

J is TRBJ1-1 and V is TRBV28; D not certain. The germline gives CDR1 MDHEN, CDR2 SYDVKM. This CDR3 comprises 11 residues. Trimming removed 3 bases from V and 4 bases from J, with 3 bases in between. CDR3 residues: CASSFLTEAFF. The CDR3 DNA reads TGTGCCAGCAGTTTTCTCACTGAAGCTTTCTTT.

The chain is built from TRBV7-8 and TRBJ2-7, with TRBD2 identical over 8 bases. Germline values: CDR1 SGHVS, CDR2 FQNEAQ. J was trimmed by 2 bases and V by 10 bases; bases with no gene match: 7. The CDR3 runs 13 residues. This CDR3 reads CATRGGMAYEQYF. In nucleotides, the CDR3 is TGTGCCACCCGGGGGGGTATGGCCTACGAGCAGTACTTC.

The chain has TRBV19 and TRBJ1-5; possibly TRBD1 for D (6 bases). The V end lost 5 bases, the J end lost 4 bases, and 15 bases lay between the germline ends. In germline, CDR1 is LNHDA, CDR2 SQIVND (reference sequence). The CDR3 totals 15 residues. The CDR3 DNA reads TGTGCCAGTAGTTCCGGGACAAGCCCTAATCAGCCCCAGCATTTT. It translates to CASSSGTSPNQPQHF.

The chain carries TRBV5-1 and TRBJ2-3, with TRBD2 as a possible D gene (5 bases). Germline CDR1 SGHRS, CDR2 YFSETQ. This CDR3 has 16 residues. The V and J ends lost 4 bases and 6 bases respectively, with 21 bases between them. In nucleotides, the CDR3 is TGCGCCAGCAGCCCCGAGGGTAGGGTTGAGTTGGATACGCAGTATTTT. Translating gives CASSPEGRVELDTQYF.

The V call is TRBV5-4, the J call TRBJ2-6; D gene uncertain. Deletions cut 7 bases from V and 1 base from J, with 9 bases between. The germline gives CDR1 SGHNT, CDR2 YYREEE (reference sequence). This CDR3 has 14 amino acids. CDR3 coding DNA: TGTGCCAGCGCCCCCGAGTCTGGGGCCAACGTCCTGACTTTC. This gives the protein CASAPESGANVLTF.

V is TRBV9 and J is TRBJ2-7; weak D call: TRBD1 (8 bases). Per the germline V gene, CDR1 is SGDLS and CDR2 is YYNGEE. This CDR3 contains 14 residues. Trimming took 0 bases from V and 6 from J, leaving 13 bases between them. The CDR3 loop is CASSVDRGGLEQYF. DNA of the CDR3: TGTGCCAGCAGCGTAGACAGGGGGGGCCTCGAGCAGTACTTC.

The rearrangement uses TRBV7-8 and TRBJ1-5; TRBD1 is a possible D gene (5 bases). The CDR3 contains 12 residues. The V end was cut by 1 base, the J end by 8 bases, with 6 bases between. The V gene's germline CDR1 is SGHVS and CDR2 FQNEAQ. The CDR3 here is CASSLEGKPQHF. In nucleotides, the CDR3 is TGTGCCAGCAGCTTAGAGGGGAAGCCCCAGCATTTT.

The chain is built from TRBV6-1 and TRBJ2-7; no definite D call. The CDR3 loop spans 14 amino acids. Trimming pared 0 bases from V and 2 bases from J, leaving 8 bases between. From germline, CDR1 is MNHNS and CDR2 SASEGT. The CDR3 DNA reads TGTGCCAGCAGTGAAGCGACTTTAGCCTACGAGCAGTACTTC. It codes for CASSEATLAYEQYF.

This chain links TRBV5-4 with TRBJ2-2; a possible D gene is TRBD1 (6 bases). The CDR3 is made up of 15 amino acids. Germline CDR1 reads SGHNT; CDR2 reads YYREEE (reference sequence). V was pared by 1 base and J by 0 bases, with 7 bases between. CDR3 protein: CASSLWTANTGELFF. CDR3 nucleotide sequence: TGTGCCAGCAGCTTGTGGACAGCGAACACCGGGGAGCTGTTTTTT.

The CDR3 protein is CAWSNRNTEAFF. The CDR3 DNA reads as TGTGCCTGGAGTAACAGGAATACTGAAGCTTTCTTT. V is TRBV30 and J is TRBJ1-1, with D possibly matching TRBD1 (5 bases). The CDR3 spans 12 residues. V lost 2 bases, J lost 5 bases, and 9 bases lay in between. Germline V gene sequence: CDR1 GTSNPN, CDR2 SVGIG (reference sequence).

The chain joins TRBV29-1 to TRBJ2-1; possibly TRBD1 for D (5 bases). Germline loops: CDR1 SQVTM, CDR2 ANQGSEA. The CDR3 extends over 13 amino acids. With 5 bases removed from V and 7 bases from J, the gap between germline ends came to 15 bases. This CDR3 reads CSVSPGRGNEQFF. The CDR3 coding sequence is TGCAGCGTTTCCCCCGGAAGGGGAAATGAGCAGTTCTTC.

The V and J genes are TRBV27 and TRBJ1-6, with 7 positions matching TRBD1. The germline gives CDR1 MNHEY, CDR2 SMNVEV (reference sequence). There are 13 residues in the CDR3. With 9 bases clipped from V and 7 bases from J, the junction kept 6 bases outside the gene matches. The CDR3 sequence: CASRQGPNSPLHF. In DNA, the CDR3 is TGTGCCAGTCGACAGGGCCCAAATTCACCCCTCCACTTT.

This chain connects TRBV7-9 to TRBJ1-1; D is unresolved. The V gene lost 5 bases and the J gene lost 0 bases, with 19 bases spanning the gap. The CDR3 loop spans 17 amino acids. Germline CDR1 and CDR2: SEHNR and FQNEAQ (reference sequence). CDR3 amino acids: CASSPPLWEKLNTEAFF. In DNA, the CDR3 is TGTGCCAGCAGCCCCCCCCTGTGGGAGAAATTGAACACTGAAGCTTTCTTT.

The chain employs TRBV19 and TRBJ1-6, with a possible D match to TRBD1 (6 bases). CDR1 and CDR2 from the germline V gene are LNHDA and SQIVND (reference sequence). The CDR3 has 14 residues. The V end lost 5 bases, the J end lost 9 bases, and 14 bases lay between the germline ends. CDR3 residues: CASSPEGGASPLHF. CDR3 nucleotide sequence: TGTGCCAGTAGTCCCGAGGGGGGGGCTTCACCCCTCCACTTT. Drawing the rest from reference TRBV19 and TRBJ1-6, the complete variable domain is DGGITQSPKYLFRKEGQNVTLSCEQNLNHDAMYWYRQDPGQGLRLIYYSQIVNDFQKGDIAEGYSVSREKKESFPLTVTSAQKNPTAFYLCASSPEGGASPLHFGNGTRLTVT.

The CDR3 sequence: CASSLGGRYNEQFF. The CDR3, as DNA: TGTGCCAGCAGCTTAGGAGGGAGATACAATGAGCAGTTCTTC. V and J are TRBV7-6 and TRBJ2-1, with D possibly TRBD2 on 5 matching bases. The CDR3 is 14 residues long. The V end was cut by 1 base, the J end by 4 bases, with 8 bases between. The germline V gene has CDR1 SGHVS and CDR2 FNYEAQ.

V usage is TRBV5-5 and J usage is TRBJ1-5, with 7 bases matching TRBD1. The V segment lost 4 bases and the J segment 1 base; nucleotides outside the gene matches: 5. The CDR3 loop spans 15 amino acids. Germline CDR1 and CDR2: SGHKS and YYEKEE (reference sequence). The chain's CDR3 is CASSTTGYSNQPQHF. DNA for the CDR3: TGTGCCAGCAGCACGACAGGGTACAGCAATCAGCCCCAGCATTTT. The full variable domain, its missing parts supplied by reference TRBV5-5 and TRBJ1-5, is DAGVTQSPTHLIKTRGQQVTLRCSPISGHKSVSWYQQVLGQGPQFIFQYYEKEERGRGNFPDRFSARQFPNYSSELNVNALLLGDSALYLCASSTTGYSNQPQHFGDGTRLSIL.

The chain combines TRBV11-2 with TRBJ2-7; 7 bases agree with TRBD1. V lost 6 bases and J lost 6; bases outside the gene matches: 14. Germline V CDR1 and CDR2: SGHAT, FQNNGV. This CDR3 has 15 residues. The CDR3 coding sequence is TGTGCCAGCAGAAATCCTTACAGGGGTGCCCCCGAGCAGTACTTC. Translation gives CASRNPYRGAPEQYF.